These T cell receptor beta chains were read from a single sample in a study of molecular identifiers for immune sequencing clone quantification. TCRdb processed the PCR reads anew with MiXCR; each CDR3 protein has one entry. The sample lists under 650,000 distinct CDR3 sequences, roughly 21% occurring once. Sequenced material: naive CD8+ T cells from blood, with Jurkat cell RNA spiked in. These receptors came from a human donor in good health. Some libraries in this study had Jurkat cell RNA spiked in. CDR3s include the opening cysteine and the closing phenylalanine or tryptophan. Fields, in order: J gene, D gene, V gene, clone size, CDR3 protein, CDR3 DNA. D genes are given only for firm matches. Clone size is shown for a subset of rows, as once, few, many or a class of expanded clone.

j_call: TRBJ2-7; d_call: TRBD1; v_call: TRBV3-1; clone_size: -; cdr3_aa: CASSQDGIGTGYEQYF; cdr3_nt: TGTGCCAGCAGCCAAGATGGTATCGGGACAGGTTACGAGCAGTACTTC
j_call: TRBJ1-1; d_call: -; v_call: TRBV4-3; clone_size: -; cdr3_aa: CASSQDLHGWNTEAFF; cdr3_nt: TGCGCCAGCAGCCAAGATTTGCACGGGTGGAACACTGAAGCTTTCTTT
j_call: TRBJ2-3; d_call: TRBD2; v_call: TRBV30; clone_size: many; cdr3_aa: CAWRYSGTSGFTDTQYF; cdr3_nt: TGTGCCTGGAGATATTCCGGGACTAGCGGATTCACAGATACGCAGTATTTT
j_call: TRBJ2-1; d_call: -; v_call: TRBV7-9; clone_size: few; cdr3_aa: CASSGSGQYNEQFF; cdr3_nt: TGTGCCAGCAGCGGTAGCGGACAATACAATGAGCAGTTCTTC
j_call: TRBJ2-3; d_call: TRBD2; v_call: TRBV7-6; clone_size: many; cdr3_aa: CASSLSGGTSSTDTQYF; cdr3_nt: TGTGCCAGCAGCTTAAGCGGGGGAACATCTAGCACAGATACGCAGTATTTT
j_call: TRBJ1-3; d_call: TRBD1; v_call: TRBV4-3; clone_size: many; cdr3_aa: CASSEGTASGNTIYF; cdr3_nt: TGCGCCAGCAGCGAAGGGACAGCCTCTGGAAACACCATATATTTT
j_call: TRBJ2-7; d_call: -; v_call: TRBV19; clone_size: few; cdr3_aa: CASSITVDYEQYF; cdr3_nt: TGTGCCAGTAGTATAACGGTCGATTACGAGCAGTACTTC
j_call: TRBJ2-1; d_call: -; v_call: TRBV28; clone_size: many; cdr3_aa: CASSPSVNFVVNEQFF; cdr3_nt: TGTGCCAGCAGTCCCTCGGTCAACTTTGTGGTCAATGAGCAGTTCTTC
j_call: TRBJ2-1; d_call: -; v_call: TRBV7-9; clone_size: many; cdr3_aa: CASSLPADNEQFF; cdr3_nt: TGTGCCAGCAGCTTACCAGCGGACAATGAGCAGTTCTTC
j_call: TRBJ2-7; d_call: -; v_call: TRBV19; clone_size: many; cdr3_aa: CASSSVGTVEQYF; cdr3_nt: TGTGCCAGTAGTAGCGTAGGGACGGTCGAGCAGTACTTC
j_call: TRBJ2-2; d_call: -; v_call: TRBV7-6; clone_size: many; cdr3_aa: CASSPIGSMRTGELFF; cdr3_nt: TGTGCCAGCAGCCCGATAGGGAGTATGAGGACCGGGGAGCTGTTTTTT
j_call: TRBJ2-5; d_call: -; v_call: TRBV7-9; clone_size: many; cdr3_aa: CASSFVAAQETQYF; cdr3_nt: TGTGCCAGCAGCTTTGTGGCAGCCCAAGAGACCCAGTACTTC
j_call: TRBJ2-1; d_call: -; v_call: TRBV19; clone_size: -; cdr3_aa: CASSIGANLNNDEQFF; cdr3_nt: TGTGCCAGTAGTATTGGGGCCAACCTTAACAATGATGAGCAGTTCTTC
j_call: TRBJ1-6; d_call: -; v_call: TRBV20-1; clone_size: many; cdr3_aa: CSARVRGTSYNSPLHF; cdr3_nt: TGCAGTGCTAGAGTTAGGGGTACTTCCTATAATTCACCCCTCCACTTT
j_call: TRBJ2-7; d_call: TRBD1; v_call: TRBV6-2/TRBV6-3; clone_size: few; cdr3_aa: CASTNRGYLSYEQYF; cdr3_nt: TGTGCCAGTACTAACAGGGGGTATCTGTCCTACGAGCAGTACTTC
j_call: TRBJ1-2; d_call: -; v_call: TRBV6-2/TRBV6-3; clone_size: few; cdr3_aa: CASSRNRHSNYGYTF; cdr3_nt: TGTGCCAGCAGTCGAAACAGGCACTCTAACTATGGCTACACCTTC
j_call: TRBJ1-1; d_call: -; v_call: TRBV7-2; clone_size: many; cdr3_aa: CASSQFPGEAFF; cdr3_nt: TGTGCCAGCAGCCAGTTCCCAGGGGAGGCTTTCTTT
j_call: TRBJ2-7; d_call: TRBD2; v_call: TRBV27; clone_size: many; cdr3_aa: CASSLVAGAGGHEQYF; cdr3_nt: TGTGCCAGCAGTTTAGTAGCGGGAGCGGGAGGGCACGAGCAGTACTTC
j_call: TRBJ2-4; d_call: -; v_call: TRBV12-3/TRBV12-4; clone_size: -; cdr3_aa: CASSSSALALHEDIQYF; cdr3_nt: TGTGCCAGCAGTTCTAGCGCTCTAGCTCTCCACGAGGACATTCAGTACTTC
j_call: TRBJ2-1; d_call: TRBD2; v_call: TRBV6-2/TRBV6-3; clone_size: -; cdr3_aa: CASSPGLAGPTYNEQFF; cdr3_nt: TGTGCCAGCAGTCCGGGACTAGCGGGACCTACCTACAATGAGCAGTTCTTC
j_call: TRBJ2-3; d_call: -; v_call: TRBV7-9; clone_size: -; cdr3_aa: CASSLDEGVADTQYF; cdr3_nt: TGTGCCAGCAGCTTAGACGAGGGGGTGGCAGATACGCAGTATTTT
j_call: TRBJ2-7; d_call: -; v_call: TRBV20-1; clone_size: few; cdr3_aa: CSARNKSALYEQYF; cdr3_nt: TGCAGTGCTAGAAATAAATCGGCTCTCTACGAGCAGTACTTC
j_call: TRBJ2-2; d_call: -; v_call: TRBV2; clone_size: -; cdr3_aa: CASSESRLGVGPGELFF; cdr3_nt: TGTGCCAGCAGTGAATCTAGACTGGGGGTTGGTCCCGGGGAGCTGTTTTTT
j_call: TRBJ2-7; d_call: TRBD2; v_call: TRBV6-5; clone_size: many; cdr3_aa: CASSPRDSGALYEQYF; cdr3_nt: TGTGCCAGCAGCCCACGGGATAGCGGGGCCCTGTACGAGCAGTACTTC
j_call: TRBJ1-1; d_call: TRBD1; v_call: TRBV4-3; clone_size: -; cdr3_aa: CASSQDLAGGNTEAFF; cdr3_nt: TGCGCCAGCAGCCAAGATTTGGCAGGGGGCAACACTGAAGCTTTCTTT
j_call: TRBJ2-7; d_call: -; v_call: TRBV20-1; clone_size: few; cdr3_aa: CSARETDGYEQYF; cdr3_nt: TGCAGTGCTAGGGAAACGGACGGCTACGAGCAGTACTTC
j_call: TRBJ2-1; d_call: TRBD2; v_call: TRBV6-2/TRBV6-3; clone_size: few; cdr3_aa: CASSYRAGAVDEQFF; cdr3_nt: TGTGCCAGCAGTTACAGAGCGGGAGCTGTCGATGAGCAGTTCTTC
j_call: TRBJ1-2; d_call: -; v_call: TRBV27; clone_size: many; cdr3_aa: CASSPRTINYGYTF; cdr3_nt: TGTGCCAGCTCCCCCCGCACGATTAACTATGGCTACACCTTC
j_call: TRBJ2-1; d_call: -; v_call: TRBV18; clone_size: few; cdr3_aa: CASLDSGDGTYNEQFF; cdr3_nt: TGTGCCAGCCTCGATTCGGGGGACGGAACTTACAATGAGCAGTTCTTC
j_call: TRBJ2-1; d_call: -; v_call: TRBV30; clone_size: few; cdr3_aa: CAWSWAGWDEQFF; cdr3_nt: TGTGCCTGGAGTTGGGCAGGCTGGGATGAGCAGTTCTTC
j_call: TRBJ1-4; d_call: -; v_call: TRBV9; clone_size: many; cdr3_aa: CASSLSPVRAGNEKLFF; cdr3_nt: TGTGCCAGCAGCCTTAGCCCGGTGAGGGCGGGAAATGAAAAACTGTTTTTT
j_call: TRBJ2-1; d_call: -; v_call: TRBV4-1; clone_size: many; cdr3_aa: CASSQGVGAQDEQFF; cdr3_nt: TGCGCCAGCAGCCAAGGCGTAGGAGCCCAGGATGAGCAGTTCTTC
j_call: TRBJ2-7; d_call: -; v_call: TRBV4-2; clone_size: -; cdr3_aa: CASSQDYWGEQYF; cdr3_nt: TGTGCCAGCAGCCAAGATTATTGGGGCGAGCAGTACTTC
j_call: TRBJ2-5; d_call: TRBD2; v_call: TRBV6-5; clone_size: few; cdr3_aa: CASSSTPGLAGGGRETQYF; cdr3_nt: TGTGCCAGCAGTTCCACCCCTGGACTAGCGGGGGGGGGGAGAGAGACCCAGTACTTC
j_call: TRBJ1-5; d_call: -; v_call: TRBV20-1; clone_size: few; cdr3_aa: CSARALRRDVGGRQPQHF; cdr3_nt: TGCAGTGCTAGAGCCCTAAGGCGGGACGTGGGGGGCCGGCAGCCCCAGCATTTT
j_call: TRBJ2-2; d_call: -; v_call: TRBV29-1; clone_size: many; cdr3_aa: CSVVPRGENTGELFF; cdr3_nt: TGCAGCGTTGTCCCCAGGGGCGAGAACACCGGGGAGCTGTTTTTT
j_call: TRBJ1-3; d_call: -; v_call: TRBV4-1; clone_size: many; cdr3_aa: CASSPLFISGNTIYF; cdr3_nt: TGCGCCAGCAGCCCCCTATTCATTTCTGGAAACACCATATATTTT
j_call: TRBJ2-7; d_call: TRBD1; v_call: TRBV19; clone_size: -; cdr3_aa: CASSIGQGESYEQYF; cdr3_nt: TGTGCCAGTAGTATTGGACAGGGCGAATCCTACGAGCAGTACTTC
j_call: TRBJ1-1; d_call: TRBD1; v_call: TRBV30; clone_size: many; cdr3_aa: CAWSVEGAYEAFF; cdr3_nt: TGTGCCTGGAGTGTGGAGGGGGCATATGAAGCTTTCTTT
j_call: TRBJ2-1; d_call: -; v_call: TRBV7-9; clone_size: many; cdr3_aa: CASSPQGASYNEQFF; cdr3_nt: TGTGCCAGCAGCCCGCAGGGTGCCTCCTACAATGAGCAGTTCTTC
j_call: TRBJ1-4; d_call: -; v_call: TRBV28; clone_size: many; cdr3_aa: CASSLYNEKLFF; cdr3_nt: TGTGCCAGCAGTCTGTATAATGAAAAACTGTTTTTT
j_call: TRBJ2-7; d_call: -; v_call: TRBV25-1; clone_size: many; cdr3_aa: CASSPTILDRPYEQYF; cdr3_nt: TGTGCCAGCAGTCCAACGATATTGGACAGACCTTACGAGCAGTACTTC
j_call: TRBJ2-2; d_call: TRBD2; v_call: TRBV29-1; clone_size: few; cdr3_aa: CSVDFGQGLAGGTGELFF; cdr3_nt: TGCAGCGTTGATTTTGGACAGGGACTAGCGGGGGGTACCGGGGAGCTGTTTTTT
j_call: TRBJ2-7; d_call: TRBD1; v_call: TRBV28; clone_size: many; cdr3_aa: CASSLRTGPTGEQYF; cdr3_nt: TGTGCCAGCAGTTTAAGGACAGGTCCAACGGGGGAGCAGTACTTC
j_call: TRBJ2-2; d_call: TRBD1; v_call: TRBV29-1; clone_size: many; cdr3_aa: CSVENDRGYTGELFF; cdr3_nt: TGCAGCGTTGAAAACGACAGGGGGTACACCGGGGAGCTGTTTTTT
j_call: TRBJ2-2; d_call: -; v_call: TRBV20-1; clone_size: many; cdr3_aa: CSARAVDTGELFF; cdr3_nt: TGCAGTGCTAGAGCGGTTGATACCGGGGAGCTGTTTTTT
j_call: TRBJ2-1; d_call: -; v_call: TRBV5-1; clone_size: many; cdr3_aa: CASSLAGLAPLEQFF; cdr3_nt: TGCGCCAGCAGCTTGGCCGGGTTAGCCCCCCTTGAGCAGTTCTTC
j_call: TRBJ2-2; d_call: -; v_call: TRBV6-2/TRBV6-3; clone_size: many; cdr3_aa: CASSLFIQAQNTGELFF; cdr3_nt: TGTGCCAGCAGCCTTTTCATCCAGGCGCAAAACACCGGGGAGCTGTTTTTT
j_call: TRBJ2-7; d_call: -; v_call: TRBV27; clone_size: few; cdr3_aa: CASSLSAVGSREQYF; cdr3_nt: TGTGCCAGCAGTTTATCGGCCGTAGGGAGCCGCGAGCAGTACTTC
j_call: TRBJ1-5; d_call: TRBD1; v_call: TRBV19; clone_size: -; cdr3_aa: CASSSTGTGTLLQPQHF; cdr3_nt: TGTGCCAGTAGTTCGACCGGGACAGGGACCCTTCTCCAGCCCCAGCATTTT
j_call: TRBJ2-2; d_call: TRBD2; v_call: TRBV19; clone_size: few; cdr3_aa: CASSIDRGEGSGELFF; cdr3_nt: TGTGCCAGTAGTATCGACCGGGGGGAGGGATCCGGGGAGCTGTTTTTT
j_call: TRBJ2-3; d_call: -; v_call: TRBV4-1; clone_size: -; cdr3_aa: CASTRGVRSTDTQYF; cdr3_nt: TGCGCCAGCACCCGAGGGGTCCGAAGCACAGATACGCAGTATTTT
j_call: TRBJ1-1; d_call: -; v_call: TRBV13; clone_size: few; cdr3_aa: CASSFSLTGTLYTEAFF; cdr3_nt: TGTGCCAGCAGCTTTAGTCTTACCGGGACTTTATACACTGAAGCTTTCTTT
j_call: TRBJ2-1; d_call: -; v_call: TRBV6-5; clone_size: few; cdr3_aa: CAIGTETYNEQFF; cdr3_nt: TGTGCCATCGGGACGGAAACCTACAATGAGCAGTTCTTC
j_call: TRBJ2-5; d_call: -; v_call: TRBV25-1; clone_size: many; cdr3_aa: CASSTQNQETQYF; cdr3_nt: TGTGCCAGCAGTACTCAAAACCAAGAGACCCAGTACTTC
j_call: TRBJ2-7; d_call: -; v_call: TRBV6-2/TRBV6-3; clone_size: -; cdr3_aa: CVSSLSYEQYF; cdr3_nt: TGTGTCAGCAGTTTGTCGTACGAGCAGTACTTC
j_call: TRBJ2-1; d_call: -; v_call: TRBV12-3/TRBV12-4; clone_size: -; cdr3_aa: CASSGLSHSNEQFF; cdr3_nt: TGTGCCAGCAGCGGACTCTCCCACAGCAATGAGCAGTTCTTC
j_call: TRBJ2-7; d_call: -; v_call: TRBV30; clone_size: many; cdr3_aa: CAWTGLSYEQYF; cdr3_nt: TGTGCCTGGACTGGACTCTCCTACGAGCAGTACTTC
j_call: TRBJ2-5; d_call: TRBD2; v_call: TRBV6-5; clone_size: -; cdr3_aa: CASSYAASGSETQYF; cdr3_nt: TGTGCCAGCAGTTACGCCGCCAGCGGGAGTGAGACCCAGTACTTC
j_call: TRBJ2-1; d_call: -; v_call: TRBV4-2; clone_size: -; cdr3_aa: CASGQEGGSYNEQFF; cdr3_nt: TGTGCCAGCGGCCAAGAAGGGGGCTCCTACAATGAGCAGTTCTTC